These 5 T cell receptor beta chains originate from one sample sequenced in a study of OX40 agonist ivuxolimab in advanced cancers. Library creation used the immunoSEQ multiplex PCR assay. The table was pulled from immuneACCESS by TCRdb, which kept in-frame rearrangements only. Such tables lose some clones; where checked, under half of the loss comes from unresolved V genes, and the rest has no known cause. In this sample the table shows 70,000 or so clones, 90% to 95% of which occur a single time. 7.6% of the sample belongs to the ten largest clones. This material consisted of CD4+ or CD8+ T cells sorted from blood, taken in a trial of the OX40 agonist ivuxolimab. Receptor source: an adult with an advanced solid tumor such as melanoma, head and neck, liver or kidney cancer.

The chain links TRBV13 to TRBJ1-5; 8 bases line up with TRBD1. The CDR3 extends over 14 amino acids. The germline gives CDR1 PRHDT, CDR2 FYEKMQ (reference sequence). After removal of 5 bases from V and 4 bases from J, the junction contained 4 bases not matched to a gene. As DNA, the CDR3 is TGTGCCAGCAGCCGTCAGGGGGCTAATCAGCCCCAGCATTTT. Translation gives CASSRQGANQPQHF.

CDR3 coding DNA: TGTGCCAGCTCCCGGGACACTGAAGCTTTCTTT. Protein product: CASSRDTEAFF. The V gene is TRBV18, the J gene TRBJ1-1, with no clear D. Germline lookup yields CDR1 KGHSH and CDR2 LQKENI. This CDR3 spans 11 amino acids. V was pared by 6 bases and J by 3 bases, with 5 bases between.

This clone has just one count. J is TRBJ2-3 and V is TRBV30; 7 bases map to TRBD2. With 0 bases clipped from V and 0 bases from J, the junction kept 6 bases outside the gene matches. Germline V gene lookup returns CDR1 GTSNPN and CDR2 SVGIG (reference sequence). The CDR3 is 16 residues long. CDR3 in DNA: TGTGCCTGGAGTGTTTTGGGGGGGGTCAGCACAGATACGCAGTATTTT. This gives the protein CAWSVLGGVSTDTQYF.

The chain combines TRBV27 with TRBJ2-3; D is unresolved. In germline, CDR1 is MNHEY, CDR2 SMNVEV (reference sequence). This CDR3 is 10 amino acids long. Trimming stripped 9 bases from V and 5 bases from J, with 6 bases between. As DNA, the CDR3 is TGTGCCAGTGGACGAGATACGCAGTATTTT. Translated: CASGRDTQYF.

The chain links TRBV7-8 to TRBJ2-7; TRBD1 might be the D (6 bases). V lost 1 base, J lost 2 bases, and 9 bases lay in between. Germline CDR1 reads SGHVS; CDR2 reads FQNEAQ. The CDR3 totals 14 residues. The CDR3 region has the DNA TGTGCCAGCAGCTTAGGACAGGCCGCCTACGAGCAGTACTTC. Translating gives CASSLGQAAYEQYF.